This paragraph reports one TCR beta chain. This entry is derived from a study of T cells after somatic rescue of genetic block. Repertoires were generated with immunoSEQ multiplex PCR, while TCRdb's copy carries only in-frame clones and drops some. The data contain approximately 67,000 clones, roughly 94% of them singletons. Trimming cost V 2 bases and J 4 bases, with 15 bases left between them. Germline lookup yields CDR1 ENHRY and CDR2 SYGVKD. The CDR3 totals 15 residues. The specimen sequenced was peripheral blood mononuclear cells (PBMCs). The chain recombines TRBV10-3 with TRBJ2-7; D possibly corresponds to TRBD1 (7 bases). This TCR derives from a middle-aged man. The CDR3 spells CAISEQNPGGYEQYF. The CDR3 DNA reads TGTGCCATCAGTGAGCAGAACCCAGGGGGGTACGAGCAGTACTTC.